The 21 T cell receptor beta chains below come from one sample, sequenced in a study of cytomegalovirus exposure and HLA in healthy donors. Both 60 Vbeta primers and 13 Jbeta primers went into the PCR. The table came from immunoSEQ multiplex PCR; TCRdb's copy has only in-frame clones and leaves some out. The sample lists 95,000 to 100,000 clones, 75% to 90% seen once, with about 3.9% in the top ten. Sequencing was done on a sample of PBMCs. These receptors all come from a young man in good health and CMV-seronegative.

The rearrangement joins TRBV6-5 to TRBJ2-3; 7 positions agree with TRBD1. J was trimmed by 3 bases and V by 5 bases; bases with no gene match: 2. The CDR3 is 13 residues long. The V gene's germline CDR1 is MNHEY and CDR2 SVGAGI. The CDR3 DNA is TGTGCCAGCAGTAAGGGACAGACAGATACGCAGTATTTT. Translating gives CASSKGQTDTQYF.

J is TRBJ1-6 and V is TRBV5-6; a possible D gene is TRBD1 (6 bases). Trimming shortened V by 0 bases and J by 7 bases, and 11 bases separated the two germline ends. This CDR3 has 15 residues. Per the germline V gene, CDR1 is SGHDT and CDR2 is YYEEEE. DNA of the CDR3: TGTGCCAGCAGCTTGGCTCGTCAGGGGAATTCACCCCTCCACTTT. It is translated as CASSLARQGNSPLHF.

This sequence joins TRBV5-1 and TRBJ2-7, with 7 bases lining up with TRBD1. The germline gives CDR1 SGHRS, CDR2 YFSETQ. V lost 3 bases and J lost 3; bases outside the gene matches: 3. The CDR3 is 13 amino acids. For the CDR3, the DNA is TGCGCCAGCAGCTACGGGACAGACTACGAGCAGTACTTC. Translation: CASSYGTDYEQYF.

This clone was found a few times. This chain's CDR3 is CASEGGTSPLHF. In DNA, the CDR3 is TGTGCCAGCGAAGGGGGCACTTCACCCCTCCACTTT. The chain combines TRBV6-6 with TRBJ1-6; 7 nucleotides align to TRBD1. This CDR3 spans 12 amino acids. The trim removed 8 bases at V and 9 bases at J, leaving 4 bases unmatched. Germline V gene lookup returns CDR1 MNHNY and CDR2 SVGAGI (reference sequence).

This sequence joins TRBV5-4 and TRBJ2-3; 9 nucleotides align to TRBD2. Germline CDR1 SGHNT, CDR2 YYREEE (reference sequence). This CDR3 spans 15 amino acids. V was pared by 4 bases and J by 7 bases, with 10 bases of the junction left unmatched. Here the CDR3 DNA reads TGTGCCAGCAGCCAAGCGGGGGGAAGTGTGTATACGCAGTATTTT. Residues: CASSQAGGSVYTQYF.

This chain links TRBV28 with TRBJ2-3, with a weak D call TRBD1 (6 bases). The CDR3 has 14 amino acids. Trimming removed 3 bases at V and 4 bases at J, with 11 bases between. Germline V lookup: CDR1 MDHEN, CDR2 SYDVKM. The CDR3 coding sequence is TGTGCCAGCAGTTTGTATAGGGGGTCAGATACGCAGTATTTT. Translation gives CASSLYRGSDTQYF.

The V gene is TRBV28, the J gene TRBJ2-5, with D perhaps TRBD2 (7 bases). Germline V gene lookup returns CDR1 MDHEN and CDR2 SYDVKM. The V end lost 6 bases, the J end lost 3 bases, and 26 bases lay between the germline ends. The CDR3 extends over 18 amino acids. The CDR3 is CASSREGGLRDGEETQYF. DNA for the CDR3: TGTGCCAGCAGCCGCGAGGGGGGGTTAAGGGACGGTGAAGAGACCCAGTACTTC.

This clone was counted between two and nine times. V is TRBV7-3 and J is TRBJ1-3; the D gene is possibly TRBD1 (6 bases). Germline lookup yields CDR1 SGHTA and CDR2 FQGTGA. Trimming removed 0 bases from V and 6 bases from J, with 18 bases in between. This CDR3 spans 17 amino acids. The CDR3 loop reads CASSLTPIGQRINTIYF. The CDR3 DNA reads TGTGCCAGCAGCTTAACGCCCATTGGACAGCGGATAAACACCATATATTTT. The variable domain in full, with the rest retrieved from reference TRBV7-3 and TRBJ1-3, is GAGVSQTPSNKVTEKGKYVELRCDPISGHTALYWYRQSLGQGPEFLIYFQGTGAADDSGLPNDRFFAVRPEGSVSTLKIQRTERGDSAVYLCASSLTPIGQRINTIYFGEGSWLTVV.

V gene TRBV14 combines with J gene TRBJ2-7; D is unclear. Trimming cost V 0 bases and J 2 bases, with 11 bases left between them. CDR1 is SGHDN, CDR2 FVKESK, per germline. The CDR3 runs to 15 residues. The CDR3 DNA reads as TGTGCCAGCAGCCAAGAGAGCAGGCGAACCTACGAGCAGTACTTC. This sequence encodes CASSQESRRTYEQYF.

The V gene is TRBV11-3, the J gene TRBJ2-5; the D gene is possibly TRBD1 (5 bases). Trimming shortened V by 1 base and J by 1 base, and 10 bases separated the two germline ends. The CDR3 has 15 amino acids. Germline V gene data show CDR1 as SGHNT and CDR2 as YENEEA. The CDR3 loop reads CASSLGRQFQETQYF. In DNA, the CDR3 is TGTGCCAGCAGCTTAGGAAGACAGTTCCAAGAGACCCAGTACTTC. The whole variable domain, filled in from reference TRBV11-3 and TRBJ2-5, reads EAGVVQSPRYKIIEKKQPVAFWCNPISGHNTLYWYLQNLGQGPELLIRYENEEAVDDSQLPKDRFSAERLKGVDSTLKIQPAELGDSAVYLCASSLGRQFQETQYFGPGTRLLVL.

CDR3 residues: CASSLESVSADRGIYGYTF. The CDR3 DNA reads as TGCGCCAGCAGCTTGGAATCAGTTTCGGCGGACAGGGGAATCTATGGCTACACCTTC. The genes are TRBV5-1 and TRBJ1-2, with 9 bases lining up with TRBD1. The CDR3 loop spans 19 amino acids. Germline lookup yields CDR1 SGHRS and CDR2 YFSETQ. V was clipped by 0 bases and J by 4 bases; unmatched bases: 16.

The chain uses TRBV2 and TRBJ2-7; perhaps TRBD1 as D (6 bases). The V and J ends lost 3 bases and 3 bases respectively, with 12 bases between them. Germline V gene lookup returns CDR1 SNHLY and CDR2 FYNNEI. The CDR3 covers 14 residues. CDR3 sequence: CASSDPTGDYEQYF. The CDR3 DNA follows: TGTGCCAGCAGTGACCCGACAGGAGACTACGAGCAGTACTTC.

V gene TRBV5-6 combines with J gene TRBJ2-2; 9 nucleotides align to TRBD1. The CDR3 consists of 15 residues. The V and J ends lost 4 bases and 0 bases, in that order; junction bases with no gene match: 1. The germline V gene encodes CDR1 SGHDT and CDR2 YYEEEE. The CDR3 region is CASSRDRANTGELFF. For the CDR3, the DNA is TGTGCCAGCAGCCGGGACAGGGCGAACACCGGGGAGCTGTTTTTT.

The chain combines TRBV30 with TRBJ1-4; the match to TRBD1 covers 7 bases. The CDR3 has 14 amino acids. Germline trimming cut 0 bases from V and 8 bases from J; bases unmatched to any gene: 6. Germline V gene data show CDR1 as GTSNPN and CDR2 as SVGIG (reference sequence). The CDR3 region is CAWSVRQGHEKLFF. The DNA for the CDR3 is TGTGCCTGGAGTGTTAGACAGGGACACGAAAAACTGTTTTTT.

V and J are TRBV7-9 and TRBJ2-3, with TRBD2 matching 12 bases. The CDR3 contains 16 residues. Per germline, CDR1 SEHNR and CDR2 FQNEAQ (reference sequence). Germline trimming cut 3 bases from V and 5 bases from J; bases unmatched to any gene: 6. The CDR3 protein is CASSFRLAGDQDTQYF. The CDR3, as DNA: TGTGCCAGCAGCTTCAGACTAGCGGGAGATCAAGATACGCAGTATTTT.

This clone was detected only once. V gene TRBV4-3 combines with J gene TRBJ2-7; TRBD2 is a possible D gene (6 bases). Between the trimmed V and J ends, which lost 1 base and 2 bases, there was a span of 9 bases. CDR3 length equals 14 residues. Germline lookup yields CDR1 LGHNA and CDR2 YSLEER. The CDR3 spells CASSQGRGPYEQYF. CDR3 DNA sequence: TGCGCCAGCAGCCAAGGGAGGGGCCCCTACGAGCAGTACTTC.

The chain couples TRBV5-1 to TRBJ1-1, with D tentatively TRBD1 (5 bases). Deletions cut 4 bases from V and 1 base from J, with 14 bases between. There are 15 residues in the CDR3. CDR1 is SGHRS, CDR2 YFSETQ, per germline. The CDR3 protein is CASSLSLTGNTEAFF. CDR3 coding DNA: TGCGCCAGCAGCCTAAGCCTTACAGGGAACACTGAAGCTTTCTTT.

The rearrangement joins TRBV7-6 to TRBJ1-5; D possibly corresponds to TRBD1 (5 bases). Germline V CDR1 and CDR2: SGHVS, FNYEAQ. This CDR3 contains 16 residues. The germline V and J ends were trimmed by 5 bases and 3 bases, with 17 bases remaining between them. The CDR3 DNA is TGTGCCAGCAGCCGTTTCCCGGGGGGGAACAATCAGCCCCAGCATTTT. It yields the protein CASSRFPGGNNQPQHF. Filled out from reference TRBV7-6 and TRBJ1-5, the complete variable domain reads GAGVSQSPRYKVTKRGQDVALRCDPISGHVSLYWYRQALGQGPEFLTYFNYEAQQDKSGLPNDRFSAERPEGSISTLTIQRTEQRDSAMYRCASSRFPGGNNQPQHFGDGTRLSIL.

This clone appeared once. The rearrangement links TRBV7-2 to TRBJ2-7; the match to TRBD1 covers 10 bases. Germline CDR1 SGHTA, CDR2 FQGNSA. Trimming removed 6 bases from V and 1 base from J; junction bases left unmatched: 9. The CDR3 contains 16 residues. The CDR3: CASSLAGDRGSYEQYF. The CDR3 coding sequence is TGTGCCAGCAGTTTGGCGGGGGACAGGGGATCCTACGAGCAGTACTTC.

The CDR3 nucleotides are TGTGCCAGCAGCCCGCAGGGGGCGAAGAACACTGAAGCTTTCTTT. It is translated as CASSPQGAKNTEAFF. This chain links TRBV7-3 with TRBJ1-1; 8 bases map to TRBD1. Germline V lookup: CDR1 SGHTA, CDR2 FQGTGA. V lost 5 bases, J lost 1 base, and 6 bases stayed unmatched. This CDR3 has 15 residues. The full variable domain, rest sourced from reference TRBV7-3 and TRBJ1-1, is GAGVSQTPSNKVTEKGKYVELRCDPISGHTALYWYRQSLGQGPEFLIYFQGTGAADDSGLPNDRFFAVRPEGSVSTLKIQRTERGDSAVYLCASSPQGAKNTEAFFGQGTRLTVV.

The V call is TRBV5-5, the J call TRBJ2-7; 8 bases are shared with TRBD1. The CDR3 runs to 15 residues. The V gene end was trimmed by 8 bases and the J gene end by 0 bases; junction bases not matched to a gene: 10. Germline CDR1 is SGHKS and CDR2 is YYEKEE (reference sequence). The CDR3 sequence is CASSSQGASSYEQYF. CDR3 DNA: TGTGCCAGTAGCAGTCAGGGGGCGAGCTCCTACGAGCAGTACTTC.